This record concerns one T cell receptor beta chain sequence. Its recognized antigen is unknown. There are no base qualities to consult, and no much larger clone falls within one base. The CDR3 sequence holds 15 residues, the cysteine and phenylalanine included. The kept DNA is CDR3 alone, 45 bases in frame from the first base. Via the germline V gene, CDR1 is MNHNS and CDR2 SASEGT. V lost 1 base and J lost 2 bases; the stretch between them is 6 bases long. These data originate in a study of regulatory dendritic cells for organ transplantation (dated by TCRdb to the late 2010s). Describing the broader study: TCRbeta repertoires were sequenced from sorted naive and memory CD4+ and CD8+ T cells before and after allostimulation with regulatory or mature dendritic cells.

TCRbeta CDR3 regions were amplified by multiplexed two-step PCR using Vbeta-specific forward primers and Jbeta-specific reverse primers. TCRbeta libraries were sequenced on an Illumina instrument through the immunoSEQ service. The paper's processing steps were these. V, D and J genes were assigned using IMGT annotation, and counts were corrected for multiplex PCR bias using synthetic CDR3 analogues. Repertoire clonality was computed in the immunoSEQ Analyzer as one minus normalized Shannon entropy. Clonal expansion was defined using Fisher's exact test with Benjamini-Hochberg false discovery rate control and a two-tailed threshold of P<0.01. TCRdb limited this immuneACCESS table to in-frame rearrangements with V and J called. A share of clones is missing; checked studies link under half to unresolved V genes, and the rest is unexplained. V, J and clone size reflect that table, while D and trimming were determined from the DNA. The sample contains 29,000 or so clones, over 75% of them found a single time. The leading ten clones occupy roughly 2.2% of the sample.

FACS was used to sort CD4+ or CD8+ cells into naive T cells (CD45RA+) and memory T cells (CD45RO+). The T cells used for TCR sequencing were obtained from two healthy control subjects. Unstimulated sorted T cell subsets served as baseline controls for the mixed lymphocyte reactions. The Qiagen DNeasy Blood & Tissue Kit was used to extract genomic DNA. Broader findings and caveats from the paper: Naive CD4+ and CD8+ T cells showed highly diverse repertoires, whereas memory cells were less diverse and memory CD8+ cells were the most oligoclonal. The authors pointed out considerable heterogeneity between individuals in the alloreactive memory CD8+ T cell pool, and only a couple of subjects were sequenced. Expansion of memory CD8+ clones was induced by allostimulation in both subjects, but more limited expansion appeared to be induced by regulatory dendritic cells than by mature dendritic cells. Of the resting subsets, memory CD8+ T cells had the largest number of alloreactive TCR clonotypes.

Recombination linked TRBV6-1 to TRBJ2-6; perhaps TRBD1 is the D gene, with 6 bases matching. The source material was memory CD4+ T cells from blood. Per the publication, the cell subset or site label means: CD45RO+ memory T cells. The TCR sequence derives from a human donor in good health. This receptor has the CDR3 CASSEEGAGANVLTF. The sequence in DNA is TGTGCCAGCAGTGAAGAGGGGGCTGGGGCCAACGTCCTGACTTTC.